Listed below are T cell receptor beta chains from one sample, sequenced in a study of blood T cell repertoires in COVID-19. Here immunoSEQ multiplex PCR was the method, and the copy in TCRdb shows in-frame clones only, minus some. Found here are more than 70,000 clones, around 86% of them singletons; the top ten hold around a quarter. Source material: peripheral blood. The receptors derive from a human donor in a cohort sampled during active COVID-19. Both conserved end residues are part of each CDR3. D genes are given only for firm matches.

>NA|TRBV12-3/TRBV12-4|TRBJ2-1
TGTGCCAGCAGTCCCGATAGCGGCAATGAGCAGTTCTTC
CASSPDSGNEQFF
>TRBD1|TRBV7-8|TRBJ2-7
TGTGCCAGCAGCGGCCGGGACAGACGCTACGAGCAGTACTTC
CASSGRDRRYEQYF
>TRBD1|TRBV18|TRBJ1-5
TGTGCCAGCTCACCGTCGAAGGACAGGGGGCTGTTCGGAAGCAATCAGCCCCAGCATTTT
CASSPSKDRGLFGSNQPQHF
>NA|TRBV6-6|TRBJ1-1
TGTGCCAGCAAGCGGGCGATGAACACTGAAGCTTTCTTT
CASKRAMNTEAFF
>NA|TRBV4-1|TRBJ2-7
TGCGCCAGCAGCCAAGGACCGACATCGGACGAGCAGTACTTC
CASSQGPTSDEQYF
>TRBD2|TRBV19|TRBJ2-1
TGTGCCAGTAGTAACCTCCCCCTAGCGGGACACAATGAGCAGTTCTTC
CASSNLPLAGHNEQFF
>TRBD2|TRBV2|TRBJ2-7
TGTGCTCTGCCCTTCCGGGGGGACTACGAGCAGTACTTC
CALPFRGDYEQYF
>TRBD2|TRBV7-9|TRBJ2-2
TGTGCCAGCAGCTTTCGTCCGGGCGGGGGGAACACCGGGGAGCTGTTTTTT
CASSFRPGGGNTGELFF
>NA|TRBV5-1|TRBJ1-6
TGCGCCAGCAGCTTGGCGGGCAGGGGTGACTCACCCCTCCACTTT
CASSLAGRGDSPLHF
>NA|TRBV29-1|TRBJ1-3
TGCAGCGTAGCCAGGGATCCCGGAAACACCATATATTTT
CSVARDPGNTIYF
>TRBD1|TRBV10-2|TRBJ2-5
TGCGCCAGCACCGGACAGGGTCAGTTTGGGGAGACCCAGTACTTC
CASTGQGQFGETQYF
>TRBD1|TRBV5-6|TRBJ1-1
TGTGCCAGCAGCTATCGACAGGGGAGGAACACTGAAGCTTTCTTT
CASSYRQGRNTEAFF
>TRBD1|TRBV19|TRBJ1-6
TGTGCCAGTACCGAGGACAGGGGGCAGGATTCACCCCTCCACTTT
CASTEDRGQDSPLHF
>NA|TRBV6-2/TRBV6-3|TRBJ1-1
TGTGCCAGCAGTTCCCGGAGGGGCACTGAAGCTTTCTTT
CASSSRRGTEAFF